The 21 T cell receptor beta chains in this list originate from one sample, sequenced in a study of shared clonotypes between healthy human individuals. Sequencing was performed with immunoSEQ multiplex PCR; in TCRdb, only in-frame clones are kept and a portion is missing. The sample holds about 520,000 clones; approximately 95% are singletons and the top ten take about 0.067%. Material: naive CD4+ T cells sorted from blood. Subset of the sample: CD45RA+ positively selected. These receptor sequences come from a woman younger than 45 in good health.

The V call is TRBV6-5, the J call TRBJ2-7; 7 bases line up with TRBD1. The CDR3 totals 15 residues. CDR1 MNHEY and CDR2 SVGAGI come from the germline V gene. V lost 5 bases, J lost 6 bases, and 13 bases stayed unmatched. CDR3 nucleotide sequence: TGTGCCAGCAGTACCCGAACAGGGGTGGGTGGCGAGCAGTACTTC. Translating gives CASSTRTGVGGEQYF.

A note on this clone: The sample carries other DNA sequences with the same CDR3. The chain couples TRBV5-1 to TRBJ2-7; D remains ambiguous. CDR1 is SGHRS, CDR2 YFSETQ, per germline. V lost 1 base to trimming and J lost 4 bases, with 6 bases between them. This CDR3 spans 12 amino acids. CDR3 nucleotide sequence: TGCGCCAGCAGCTTGACCGAGTACGAGCAGTACTTC. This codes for CASSLTEYEQYF.

CDR3 coding DNA: TGTGCCAGCTCACCATTCCGGGACTCTGTACCGTCCAATGAGCAGTTCTTC. It codes for CASSPFRDSVPSNEQFF. The chain couples TRBV18 to TRBJ2-1; D might be TRBD2 (6 bases). The germline V and J ends were trimmed by 2 bases and 6 bases, with 20 bases remaining between them. In germline, CDR1 is KGHSH, CDR2 LQKENI. The CDR3 totals 17 residues.

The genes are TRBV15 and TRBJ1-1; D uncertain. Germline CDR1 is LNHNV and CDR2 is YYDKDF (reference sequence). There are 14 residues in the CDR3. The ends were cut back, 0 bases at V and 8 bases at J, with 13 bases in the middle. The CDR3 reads CATSREAYAREAFF. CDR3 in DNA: TGTGCCACCAGCAGAGAAGCTTACGCAAGGGAAGCTTTCTTT.

The CDR3 here is CASSPPGTSGNNEQFF. Written as DNA, the CDR3 is TGTGCCAGCTCACCGCCCGGGACTAGCGGAAACAATGAGCAGTTCTTC. V and J are TRBV18 and TRBJ2-1; 11 bases agree with TRBD2. Germline assignment: CDR1 KGHSH and CDR2 LQKENI. This CDR3 has 16 amino acids. V dropped 3 bases and J dropped 5; count of bases not matched to a gene: 6.

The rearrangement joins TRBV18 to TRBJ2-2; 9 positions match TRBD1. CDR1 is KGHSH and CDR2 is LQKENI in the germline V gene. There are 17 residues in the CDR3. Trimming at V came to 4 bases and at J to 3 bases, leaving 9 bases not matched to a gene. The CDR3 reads CASSQSRDRVDTGELFF. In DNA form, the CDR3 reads TGTGCCAGCTCACAGTCCCGGGACAGGGTCGACACCGGGGAGCTGTTTTTT. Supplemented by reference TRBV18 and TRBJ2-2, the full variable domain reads NAGVMQNPRHLVRRRGQEARLRCSPMKGHSHVYWYRQLPEEGLKFMVYLQKENIIDESGMPKERFSAEFPKEGPSILRIQQVVRGDSAAYFCASSQSRDRVDTGELFFGEGSRLTVL.

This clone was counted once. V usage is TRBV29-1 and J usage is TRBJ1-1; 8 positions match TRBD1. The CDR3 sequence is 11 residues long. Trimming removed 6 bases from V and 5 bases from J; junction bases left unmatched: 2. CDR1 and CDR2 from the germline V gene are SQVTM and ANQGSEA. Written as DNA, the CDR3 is TGCAGCGTGGGGGACAGGACTGAAGCTTTCTTT. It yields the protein CSVGDRTEAFF.

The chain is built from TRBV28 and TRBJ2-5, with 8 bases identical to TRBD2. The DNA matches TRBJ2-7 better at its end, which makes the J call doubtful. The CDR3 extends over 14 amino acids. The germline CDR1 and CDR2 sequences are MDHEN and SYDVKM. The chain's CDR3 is CASRGRGRSYEQYF. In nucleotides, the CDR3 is TGTGCCAGCAGGGGTCGCGGGAGGTCGTACGAGCAGTACTTC.

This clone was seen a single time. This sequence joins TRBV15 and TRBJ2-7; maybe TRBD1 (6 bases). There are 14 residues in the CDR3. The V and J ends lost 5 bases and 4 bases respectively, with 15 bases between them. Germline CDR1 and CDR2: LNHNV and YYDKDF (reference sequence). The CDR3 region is CATSGQPNLYEQYF. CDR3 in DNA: TGTGCCACCAGCGGACAGCCGAATCTGTACGAGCAGTACTTC.

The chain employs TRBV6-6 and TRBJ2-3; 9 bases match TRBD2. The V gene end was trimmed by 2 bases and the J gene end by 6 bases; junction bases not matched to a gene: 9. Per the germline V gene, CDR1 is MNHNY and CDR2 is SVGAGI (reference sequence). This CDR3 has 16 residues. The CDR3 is CASSYVGLAGPDTQYF. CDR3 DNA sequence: TGTGCCAGCAGTTACGTGGGACTAGCAGGGCCCGATACGCAGTATTTT.

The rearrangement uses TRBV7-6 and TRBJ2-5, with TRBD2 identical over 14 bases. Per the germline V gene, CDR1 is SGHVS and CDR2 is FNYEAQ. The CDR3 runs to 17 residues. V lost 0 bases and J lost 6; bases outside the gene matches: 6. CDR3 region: CASSLARLAGGSQTQYF. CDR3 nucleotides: TGTGCCAGCAGCTTAGCGAGACTAGCGGGAGGGAGCCAGACCCAGTACTTC.

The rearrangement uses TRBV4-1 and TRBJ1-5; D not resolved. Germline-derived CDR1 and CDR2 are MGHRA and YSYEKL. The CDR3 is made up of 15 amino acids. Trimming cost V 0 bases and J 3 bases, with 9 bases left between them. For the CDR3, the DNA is TGCGCCAGCAGCCAAGATCTTCAGTACAATCAGCCCCAGCATTTT. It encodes CASSQDLQYNQPQHF.

The CDR3, as DNA: TGTGCCAGCAGCTTAATGACGGGCGGCAGAGGGGTGAACACTGAAGCTTTCTTT. Its translation is CASSLMTGGRGVNTEAFF. The chain combines TRBV5-4 with TRBJ1-1, with a tentative D call TRBD1 (5 bases). The ends were cut back, 2 bases at V and 0 bases at J, with 20 bases in the middle. CDR1 and CDR2 (germline): SGHNT, YYREEE (reference sequence). The CDR3 contains 18 residues.

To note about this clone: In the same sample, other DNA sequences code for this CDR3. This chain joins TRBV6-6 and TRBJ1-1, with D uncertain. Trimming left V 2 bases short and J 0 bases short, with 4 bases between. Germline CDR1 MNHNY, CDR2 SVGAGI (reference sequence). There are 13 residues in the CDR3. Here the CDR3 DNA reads TGTGCCAGCAGTTACAGGATGAACACTGAAGCTTTCTTT. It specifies CASSYRMNTEAFF.

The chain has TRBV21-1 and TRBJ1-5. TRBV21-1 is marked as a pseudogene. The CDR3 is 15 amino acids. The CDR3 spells CASIVGGIRNQPQHF. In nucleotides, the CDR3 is TGTGCCAGCATCGTGGGGGGAATAAGAAATCAGCCCCAGCATTTT.

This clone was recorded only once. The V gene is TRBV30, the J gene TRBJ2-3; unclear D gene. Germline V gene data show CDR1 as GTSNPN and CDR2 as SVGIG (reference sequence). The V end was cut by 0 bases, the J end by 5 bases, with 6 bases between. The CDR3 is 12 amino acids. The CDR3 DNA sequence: TGTGCCTGGAGTGTACTTTTAGATACGCAGTATTTT. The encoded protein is CAWSVLLDTQYF. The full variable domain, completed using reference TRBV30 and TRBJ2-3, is SQTIHQWPATLVQPVGSPLSLECTVEGTSNPNLYWYRQAAGRGLQLLFYSVGIGQISSEVPQNLSASRPQDRQFILSSKKLLLSDSGFYLCAWSVLLDTQYFGPGTRLTVL.

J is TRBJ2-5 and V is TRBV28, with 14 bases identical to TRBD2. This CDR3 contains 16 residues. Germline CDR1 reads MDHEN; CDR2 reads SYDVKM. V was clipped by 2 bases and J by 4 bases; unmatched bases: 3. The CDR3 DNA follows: TGTGCCAGCAGTTTAGGGGGACTAGCGGGAGTAGAGACCCAGTACTTC. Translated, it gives CASSLGGLAGVETQYF.

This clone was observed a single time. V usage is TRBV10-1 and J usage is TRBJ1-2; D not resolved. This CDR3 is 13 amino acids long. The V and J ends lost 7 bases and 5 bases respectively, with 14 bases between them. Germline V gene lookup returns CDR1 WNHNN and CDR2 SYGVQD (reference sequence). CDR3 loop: CASILTRTYGYTF. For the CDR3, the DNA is TGCGCCAGCATCCTGACACGGACTTATGGCTACACCTTC.

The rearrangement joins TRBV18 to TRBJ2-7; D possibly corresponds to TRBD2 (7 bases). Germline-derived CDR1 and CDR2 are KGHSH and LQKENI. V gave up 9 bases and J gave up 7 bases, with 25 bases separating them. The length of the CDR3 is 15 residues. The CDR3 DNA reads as TGTGCCAGTTCCCCAGGGAGGGGGGATGGAAGTGAGCAGTACTTC. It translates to CASSPGRGDGSEQYF.

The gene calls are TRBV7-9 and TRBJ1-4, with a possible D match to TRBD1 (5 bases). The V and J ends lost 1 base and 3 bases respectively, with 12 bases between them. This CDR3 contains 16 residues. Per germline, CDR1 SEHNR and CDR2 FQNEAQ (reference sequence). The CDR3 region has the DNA TGTGCCAGCAGCTTAGTGGGGACCAGCTCTAATGAAAAACTGTTTTTT. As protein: CASSLVGTSSNEKLFF. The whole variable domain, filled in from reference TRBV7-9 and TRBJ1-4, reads DTGVSQNPRHKITKRGQNVTFRCDPISEHNRLYWYRQTLGQGPEFLTYFQNEAQLEKSRLLSDRFSAERPKGSFSTLEIQRTEQGDSAMYLCASSLVGTSSNEKLFFGSGTQLSVL.

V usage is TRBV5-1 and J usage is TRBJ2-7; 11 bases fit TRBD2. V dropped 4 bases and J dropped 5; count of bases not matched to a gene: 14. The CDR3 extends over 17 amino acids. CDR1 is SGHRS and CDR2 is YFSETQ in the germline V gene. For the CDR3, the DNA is TGCGCCAGCAGCCCTTACGATATAGCGGGAGGGCCCCACGAGCAGTACTTC. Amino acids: CASSPYDIAGGPHEQYF.